Listed here are 20 T cell receptor beta chains from one sample, sequenced in a study of cytomegalovirus exposure and HLA in healthy donors. The PCR had 60 Vbeta and 13 Jbeta primers. Profiled with immunoSEQ multiplex PCR; TCRdb holds only in-frame clones, not every one. The sample shows some 110,000 clones, 71% of them seen only once. Sequencing input: PBMCs. These receptors all come from a female donor in good health and CMV-seronegative.

V and J are TRBV11-2 and TRBJ2-7; 9 bases are shared with TRBD2. The V and J ends lost 4 bases and 7 bases, in that order; junction bases with no gene match: 14. The CDR3 spans 16 residues. Germline CDR1 reads SGHAT; CDR2 reads FQNNGV. CDR3: CASSWGEIAGVREQYF. The CDR3 region has the DNA TGTGCCAGCAGCTGGGGTGAGATAGCGGGAGTGAGGGAGCAGTACTTC.

Concerning this clone itself: The junction shows a germline mismatch at one end, possibly a read error. The V gene is TRBV29-1, the J gene TRBJ2-1; D not resolved. The CDR3 spans 10 residues. Germline V CDR1 and CDR2: SQVTM, ANQGSEA. The CDR3 coding sequence is TGCAGCGGAGGTACCGTTGAGCAGCTCTTC. Protein sequence: CSGGTVEQLF.

This chain uses TRBV4-2 with TRBJ1-2; 7 bases line up with TRBD1. V was pared by 3 bases and J by 4 bases, with 2 bases of the junction left unmatched. Germline CDR1 LGHNA, CDR2 YNFKEQ. The CDR3 consists of 13 residues. The CDR3 reads CASSQQGGYGYTF. DNA of the CDR3: TGTGCCAGCAGCCAGCAGGGGGGCTATGGCTACACCTTC.

Worth noting for this clone: The identical CDR3 is also encoded by other nucleotide sequences in the sample. The rearrangement joins TRBV4-1 to TRBJ2-7; 9 bases are shared with TRBD2. The CDR3 runs to 15 residues. In germline, CDR1 is MGHRA, CDR2 YSYEKL. The V segment lost 1 base and the J segment 2 bases; nucleotides outside the gene matches: 3. CDR3 amino acids: CASSQGAGGPYEQYF. CDR3 nucleotides: TGCGCCAGCAGCCAAGGGGCGGGAGGGCCCTACGAGCAGTACTTC.

The J gene is TRBJ2-7, the V gene TRBV11-2; 9 bases are a match to TRBD2. The ends lost 4 bases at V and 5 bases at J; junction bases unmatched: 9. Germline values: CDR1 SGHAT, CDR2 FQNNGV. There are 15 residues in the CDR3. Written as DNA, the CDR3 is TGTGCCAGCAGCTCTATAGCGGGAGTGGGTCACGAGCAGTACTTC. It specifies CASSSIAGVGHEQYF. The entire variable domain, with the rest obtained from reference TRBV11-2 and TRBJ2-7, is as follows: EAGVAQSPRYKIIEKRQSVAFWCNPISGHATLYWYQQILGQGPKLLIQFQNNGVVDDSQLPKDRFSAERLKGVDSTLKIQPAKLEDSAVYLCASSSIAGVGHEQYFGPGTRLTVT.

This chain links TRBV15 with TRBJ1-1; TRBD1 might be the D (5 bases). The CDR3 covers 14 residues. Germline assignment: CDR1 LNHNV and CDR2 YYDKDF (reference sequence). Deletions cut 0 bases from V and 5 bases from J, with 10 bases between. The CDR3 DNA follows: TGTGCCACCAGCAGAGACGGAGGGGTTACTGAAGCTTTCTTT. Encoded protein: CATSRDGGVTEAFF.

This clone was picked up one time. The chain has TRBV11-3 and TRBJ1-1; perhaps TRBD1 as D (5 bases). Trimming pared 7 bases from V and 0 bases from J, leaving 9 bases between. Germline V CDR1 and CDR2: SGHNT, YENEEA. The CDR3 length is 13 residues. In DNA form, the CDR3 reads TGTGCCAGCACGGACAAAATGAACACTGAAGCTTTCTTT. This translates into CASTDKMNTEAFF.

This clone was detected a few times. The V call is TRBV5-1, the J call TRBJ2-5; TRBD1 might be the D (5 bases). CDR1 and CDR2 from the germline V gene are SGHRS and YFSETQ. This CDR3 contains 15 residues. The V and J ends lost 1 base and 3 bases respectively, with 13 bases between them. The CDR3: CASSLFIRAEETQYF. The CDR3 DNA is TGCGCCAGCAGCTTGTTTATCAGGGCTGAAGAGACCCAGTACTTC.

V is TRBV4-3 and J is TRBJ2-1, with 9 bases aligning to TRBD2. With 1 base clipped from V and 9 bases from J, the junction kept 7 bases outside the gene matches. The CDR3 is made up of 15 amino acids. Germline assignment: CDR1 LGHNA and CDR2 YSLEER. The chain's CDR3 is CASSQGRREGLEQFF. CDR3 sequence (DNA): TGCGCCAGCAGCCAAGGGAGGCGGGAGGGCCTTGAGCAGTTCTTC.

The chain joins TRBV10-1 to TRBJ2-2; 9 bases are a match to TRBD2. After removal of 7 bases from V and 4 bases from J, the junction contained 13 bases not matched to a gene. Germline V gene sequence: CDR1 WNHNN, CDR2 SYGVQD (reference sequence). The CDR3 is 17 amino acids. The CDR3, as DNA: TGCGCCAGCACTAGCGGGACGTCTATGTCTGGCACCGGGGAGCTGTTTTTT. Translation gives CASTSGTSMSGTGELFF.

This chain uses TRBV5-4 with TRBJ2-5, with 9 positions matching TRBD1. The CDR3 runs to 15 residues. Germline assignment: CDR1 SGHNT and CDR2 YYREEE (reference sequence). The trim removed 2 bases at V and 4 bases at J, leaving 6 bases unmatched. The CDR3 spells CASSFGQGRSETQYF. CDR3 in DNA: TGTGCCAGCAGCTTCGGACAGGGGAGATCAGAGACCCAGTACTTC.

The CDR3 DNA sequence: TGTGCCAGCAGCCCTCCCCGGACTAGACCTTTTTACGAGCAGTACTTC. It encodes CASSPPRTRPFYEQYF. The chain carries TRBV14 and TRBJ2-7; 7 bases align to TRBD2. V gave up 4 bases and J gave up 4 bases; unmatched junction bases: 13. Per germline, CDR1 SGHDN and CDR2 FVKESK. This CDR3 region has 16 residues.

V usage is TRBV29-1 and J usage is TRBJ1-2, with D maybe TRBD1 (6 bases). V lost 5 bases to trimming and J lost 8 bases, with 12 bases between them. CDR3 length: 11 residues. The germline CDR1 and CDR2 sequences are SQVTM and ANQGSEA. CDR3 loop: CSVSGGGGYTF. The CDR3 DNA reads TGCAGCGTTTCGGGGGGCGGCGGCTACACCTTC.

The CDR3 region has the DNA TGTGCCAGCAGTGAGATGGGAGTTGACACCGGGGAGCTGTTTTTT. Its translation: CASSEMGVDTGELFF. The chain is built from TRBV2 and TRBJ2-2; D is perhaps TRBD2 (5 bases). The V end lost 3 bases, the J end lost 3 bases, and 11 bases lay between the germline ends. The CDR3 extends over 15 amino acids. Germline-derived CDR1 and CDR2 are SNHLY and FYNNEI.

The V gene is TRBV2, the J gene TRBJ1-4, with D maybe TRBD1 (5 bases). CDR3 length: 14 amino acids. CDR1 is SNHLY, CDR2 FYNNEI, per germline. V was pared by 6 bases and J by 3 bases, with 11 bases between. CDR3 residues: CASRVGGANEKLFF. CDR3 nucleotides: TGTGCCAGCAGGGTGGGGGGGGCTAATGAAAAACTGTTTTTT.

This clone was detected once. The rearrangement links TRBV7-9 to TRBJ2-5; D is ambiguous. Trimming took 7 bases from V and 2 from J, leaving 17 bases between them. Germline CDR1 and CDR2: SEHNR and FQNEAQ (reference sequence). The CDR3 spans 15 residues. In DNA, the CDR3 is TGTGCCAGCAACCCGGCGGATGCCACACAAGAGACCCAGTACTTC. This translates into CASNPADATQETQYF.

This clone appeared a few times. V usage is TRBV30 and J usage is TRBJ2-5; weak D call: TRBD1 (5 bases). From germline, CDR1 is GTSNPN and CDR2 SVGIG (reference sequence). CDR3 length: 12 residues. Trimming removed 2 bases at V and 5 bases at J, with 9 bases between. The CDR3 loop reads CAWSRQPETQYF. CDR3 DNA sequence: TGTGCCTGGAGTCGACAGCCGGAGACCCAGTACTTC.

This clone was recorded only once. The genes are TRBV7-9 and TRBJ1-1; a weak D match, TRBD1 (5 bases). This CDR3 has 16 amino acids. CDR1 is SEHNR and CDR2 is FQNEAQ in the germline V gene (reference sequence). V gave up 7 bases and J gave up 5 bases, with 23 bases separating them. This CDR3 is CASTSRSGIRGTEAFF. CDR3 bases: TGTGCCAGCACCTCAAGATCAGGGATCCGGGGGACTGAAGCTTTCTTT.

The chain uses TRBV9 and TRBJ1-3, with a possible D match to TRBD1 (5 bases). The germline V gene encodes CDR1 SGDLS and CDR2 YYNGEE. V was pared by 4 bases and J by 1 base, with 12 bases between. The CDR3 sequence is 15 residues long. CDR3 sequence reads: CASSPGGSSGNTIYF. The CDR3 nucleotides are TGTGCCAGCAGCCCCGGGGGTTCATCTGGAAACACCATATATTTT.

The gene calls are TRBV7-9 and TRBJ1-3; 9 nucleotides line up with TRBD1. Germline CDR1 is SEHNR and CDR2 is FQNEAQ (reference sequence). Trimming took 5 bases from V and 4 from J; bases not matched to a gene: 9. This CDR3 is built from 16 residues. The CDR3 reads CASSRTGQGTGNTIYF. DNA of the CDR3: TGTGCCAGCAGCCGCACCGGACAGGGGACCGGAAACACCATATATTTT.